These 19 T cell receptor beta chains share one sample of origin, sequenced in a study of brain T cells in children with intractable seizures. The time point here: blood from clinic visit 5 months post-surgery; TSC patient then seizure free. Here immunoSEQ multiplex PCR was the method, and the copy in TCRdb shows in-frame clones only, minus some. This repertoire shows under 400,000 clones, 85% to 95% found once; its top ten account for around 5%. The sample in question was peripheral blood, obtained approximately 5 months after surgery. Receptors originate from a boy younger than two with tuberous sclerosis and intractable seizures.

This chain links TRBV7-6 with TRBJ2-1; D might be TRBD1 (6 bases). The V end lost 1 base, the J end lost 0 bases, and 22 bases lay between the germline ends. The V gene's germline CDR1 is SGHVS and CDR2 FNYEAQ. The CDR3 loop spans 20 amino acids. CDR3 loop: CASSLGGRGPESSSYNEQFF. CDR3 nucleotides: TGTGCCAGCAGCTTAGGGGGCAGGGGCCCTGAGTCTAGCTCCTACAATGAGCAGTTCTTC.

The chain employs TRBV5-1 and TRBJ1-6; D gene ambiguous. The CDR3 has 16 amino acids. Germline-derived CDR1 and CDR2 are SGHRS and YFSETQ. The V and J ends lost 4 bases and 7 bases respectively, with 18 bases between them. The CDR3 loop reads CASSGGKSSPNSPLHF. In nucleotides, the CDR3 is TGCGCCAGCAGCGGAGGGAAGTCATCCCCCAATTCACCCCTCCACTTT.

In nucleotides, the CDR3 is TGTGCCAGCAGTGGGACTAGCGAGGACTACAATGAGCAGTTCTTC. Its protein is CASSGTSEDYNEQFF. The rearrangement joins TRBV2 to TRBJ2-1, with TRBD2 matching 9 bases. Losses at the gene ends were 4 bases for V and 3 bases for J; bases not matched to a gene: 4. The CDR3 loop spans 15 amino acids. The germline V gene encodes CDR1 SNHLY and CDR2 FYNNEI.

The J gene is TRBJ2-1, the V gene TRBV7-9; tentatively, D is TRBD1 (5 bases). CDR3 size: 15 residues. Germline CDR1 and CDR2: SEHNR and FQNEAQ (reference sequence). V lost 1 base, J lost 7 bases, and 14 bases lay in between. The CDR3: CASSLGEPKGNEQFF. DNA for the CDR3: TGTGCCAGCAGCTTAGGTGAGCCAAAGGGGAATGAGCAGTTCTTC.

The genes are TRBV19 and TRBJ1-2, with 9 bases lining up with TRBD1. Per the germline V gene, CDR1 is LNHDA and CDR2 is SQIVND (reference sequence). With V trimmed by 7 bases and J by 4 bases, 1 base remained unmatched. The CDR3 runs 12 residues. The CDR3 loop is CASKQGAYGYTF. CDR3 sequence (DNA): TGTGCCAGTAAACAGGGGGCCTATGGCTACACCTTC.

CDR3 bases: TGTGCCAGCAGCACACGCACCAGCGGGAGCTCCTACAATGAGCAGTTCTTC. Protein product: CASSTRTSGSSYNEQFF. The chain uses TRBV11-2 and TRBJ2-1; TRBD2 matches 8 bases. The CDR3 is 17 residues long. Germline V gene data show CDR1 as SGHAT and CDR2 as FQNNGV. J lost 0 bases, V lost 5 bases, and 9 bases had no gene match.

CDR3: CASSRDRDSSYEQYF. Here the CDR3 DNA reads TGTGCCAGCAGTCGGGACAGAGATAGCTCCTACGAGCAGTACTTC. The chain employs TRBV6-5 and TRBJ2-7; 7 bases are shared with TRBD1. Per germline, CDR1 MNHEY and CDR2 SVGAGI. V gave up 5 bases and J gave up 0 bases; unmatched junction bases: 7. This CDR3 has 15 residues.

The rearrangement joins TRBV10-2 to TRBJ2-7; 7 nucleotides agree with TRBD1. Unmatched junction bases numbered 5, after V lost 6 bases and J lost 3 bases. The CDR3 is 13 amino acids. In germline, CDR1 is WSHSY, CDR2 SAAADI. CDR3 coding DNA: TGCGCCAGCAGGGGGACAGCCGACTACGAGCAGTACTTC. Its protein product is CASRGTADYEQYF.

The chain carries TRBV3-1 (or the pseudogene TRBV3-2) and TRBJ2-7; the D gene is possibly TRBD2 (6 bases). The germline gives CDR1 LGHDT, CDR2 YNNKEL (reference sequence). The CDR3 runs 14 residues. The ends were cut back, 4 bases at V and 7 bases at J, with 17 bases in the middle. The CDR3 coding sequence is TGTGCCAGCAGCCTGAAACGGGAGTCGGGAGAGCAGTACTTC. Encoded protein: CASSLKRESGEQYF.

The chain recombines TRBV10-3 with TRBJ1-5; D not resolved. Trimming took 3 bases from V and 2 from J, leaving 8 bases between them. The CDR3 extends over 14 amino acids. Germline V gives CDR1 ENHRY, CDR2 SYGVKD. CDR3: CAISEGQGNQPQHF. CDR3 nucleotide sequence: TGTGCCATCAGTGAAGGGCAGGGCAATCAGCCCCAGCATTTT.

The chain links TRBV5-5 to TRBJ1-1; tentatively, D is TRBD1 (5 bases). Germline CDR1 and CDR2: SGHKS and YYEKEE (reference sequence). This CDR3 contains 18 residues. V lost 4 bases to trimming and J lost 5 bases, with 27 bases between them. In DNA form, the CDR3 reads TGTGCCAGCAGCACCAAAACCGGGACGGCGATCTCACGGACTGAAGCTTTCTTT. This translates into CASSTKTGTAISRTEAFF.

The chain employs TRBV11-2 and TRBJ1-5; TRBD1 matches 8 bases. The germline CDR1 and CDR2 sequences are SGHAT and FQNNGV. The trim removed 5 bases at V and 2 bases at J, leaving 8 bases unmatched. CDR3 length equals 16 residues. This CDR3 is CASSPNPGQGNQPQHF. DNA of the CDR3: TGTGCCAGCAGCCCGAACCCGGGACAGGGCAATCAGCCCCAGCATTTT.

The V gene is TRBV18, the J gene TRBJ2-1; a possible D gene is TRBD1 (6 bases). Trimming removed 0 bases at V and 8 bases at J, with 8 bases between. The V gene's germline CDR1 is KGHSH and CDR2 LQKENI. This CDR3 is built from 13 residues. Written as DNA, the CDR3 is TGTGCCAGCTCACCACCTGCAGGGGATGAGCAGTTCTTC. Translation: CASSPPAGDEQFF.

This clone has just one count. The chain combines TRBV11-3 with TRBJ1-1; D remains ambiguous. V was cut by 5 bases and J by 3 bases, with 7 bases left in between. CDR3 size: 12 residues. Germline-derived CDR1 and CDR2 are SGHNT and YENEEA. CDR3 sequence (DNA): TGTGCCAGCAGCGAAGCTGACACTGAAGCTTTCTTT. Its protein product is CASSEADTEAFF.

V gene TRBV7-9 combines with J gene TRBJ1-4, with 8 bases that match TRBD1. CDR1 and CDR2 from the germline V gene are SEHNR and FQNEAQ (reference sequence). The CDR3 has 13 residues. After removal of 6 bases from V and 7 bases from J, the junction contained 4 bases not matched to a gene. The CDR3 DNA reads as TGTGCCAGCAGACTCGGGACAGGTGAAAAACTGTTTTTT. Protein: CASRLGTGEKLFF.

J is TRBJ1-5 and V is TRBV4-1; D is ambiguous. CDR1 is MGHRA and CDR2 is YSYEKL in the germline V gene. CDR3 size: 13 residues. V was clipped by 0 bases and J by 6 bases, with 6 bases between them. For the CDR3, the DNA is TGCGCCAGCAGCCAAGATATTGGTCAGCCCCAGCATTTT. Protein product: CASSQDIGQPQHF.

J is TRBJ2-3 and V is TRBV5-1, with 9 positions matching TRBD1. This CDR3 spans 16 amino acids. The V gene's germline CDR1 is SGHRS and CDR2 YFSETQ. Trimming took 3 bases from V and 4 from J; bases not matched to a gene: 9. CDR3 sequence reads: CASSYLGGQGADTQYF. CDR3 DNA sequence: TGCGCCAGCAGCTACCTAGGGGGACAGGGCGCAGATACGCAGTATTTT. The full variable domain, in which reference TRBV5-1 and TRBJ2-3 provide the parts outside the CDR3, is KAGVTQTPRYLIKTRGQQVTLSCSPISGHRSVSWYQQTPGQGLQFLFEYFSETQRNKGNFPGRFSGRQFSNSRSEMNVSTLELGDSALYLCASSYLGGQGADTQYFGPGTRLTVL.

The chain combines TRBV9 with TRBJ1-5, with D perhaps TRBD1 (5 bases). Looked up from germline, CDR1 is SGDLS and CDR2 is YYNGEE. V was pared by 0 bases and J by 6 bases, with 10 bases between. This CDR3 is 14 amino acids long. The CDR3 region has the DNA TGTGCCAGCAGCGTAGGGTGGGGGAGTCAGCCCCAGCATTTT. Translation gives CASSVGWGSQPQHF.

The V call is TRBV20-1, the J call TRBJ1-4, with D possibly TRBD1 on 5 matching bases. V was clipped by 4 bases and J by 10 bases, with 7 bases between them. This CDR3 region has 10 residues. The germline gives CDR1 DFQATT, CDR2 SNEGSKA (reference sequence). The DNA of the CDR3 is TGCAGTGCTACGCAGGGAAAACTGTTTTTT. Amino acid sequence: CSATQGKLFF.